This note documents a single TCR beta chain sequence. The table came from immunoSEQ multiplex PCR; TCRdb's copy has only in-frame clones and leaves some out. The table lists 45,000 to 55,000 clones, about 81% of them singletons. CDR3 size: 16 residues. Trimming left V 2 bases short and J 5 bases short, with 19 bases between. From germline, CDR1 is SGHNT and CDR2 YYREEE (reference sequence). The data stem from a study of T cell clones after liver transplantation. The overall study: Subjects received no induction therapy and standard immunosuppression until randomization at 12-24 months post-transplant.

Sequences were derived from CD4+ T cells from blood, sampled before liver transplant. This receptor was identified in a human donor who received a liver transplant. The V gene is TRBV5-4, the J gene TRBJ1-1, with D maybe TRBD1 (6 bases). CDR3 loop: CASSFDLGGRGTEAFF. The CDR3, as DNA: TGTGCCAGCAGCTTTGATCTAGGGGGTAGGGGGACTGAAGCTTTCTTT.